This T cell receptor (beta chain) was recorded in a study of Graves' ophthalmopathy and Graves' hyperthyroidism. Study-wide background: Hyperthyroidism was considered stable when no ophthalmopathy appeared within 18 months of follow-up.

CDR1 is WNHNN and CDR2 is SYGVQD in the germline V gene (reference sequence). The CDR3 sequence is 14 residues long. The V and J ends lost 11 bases and 2 bases, in that order; junction bases with no gene match: 7. TCR beta CDR3 amplification used RNA transcripts. HTBI-primed first-round RT-PCR preceded second-round multiplex PCR. TCRdb independently ran MiXCR on the multiplex PCR reads; one entry per CDR3 protein. The sample lists approximately 540,000 distinct CDR3 sequences, under 45% occurring once. Ineligible for inclusion were patients with other autoimmune diseases, uncontrolled infections, pregnancy or lactation. This clonotype was counted at least ten times. Its antigen is still unknown. Findings of the study overall: Using a 13-signature model, the authors split ophthalmopathy from stable hyperthyroidism, with around 85% sensitivity and approximately 80% specificity. Blood was where most expanded thyroid clonotypes above 0.001 frequency also turned up.

The source material was peripheral blood or thyroid tissue (not recorded which). The chain carries TRBV10-1 and TRBJ1-4; 8 nucleotides line up with TRBD1. This clonotype originated in an adult man with Graves' hyperthyroidism. CDR3 sequence reads: CADQGASTNEKLFF. The CDR3 DNA is TGCGCCGACCAGGGGGCGTCTACTAATGAAAAACTGTTTTTT.